This T cell receptor beta chain derives from a study of T cell responses to AZD1222 COVID-19 vaccine. Overall study results and limits: Increases in Spike-specific TCR breadth and depth were seen after two AZD1222 doses.

The germline V gene has CDR1 SEHNR and CDR2 FQNEAQ (reference sequence). This CDR3 contains 16 residues. Trimming removed 5 bases from V and 8 bases from J; junction bases left unmatched: 8. The assay was immunoSEQ multiplex PCR, and TCRdb's table has in-frame clones only and misses some. The sample lists roughly 140,000 clones, about 90% occurring once. Points on this clone: Its specificity is not known.

Pooling of second doses given at about 4 or about 12 weeks was done. This sequence originates from an adult who received the AZD1222 COVID-19 vaccine. The chain uses TRBV7-9 and TRBJ2-1; 14 bases map to TRBD2. The specimen was peripheral blood, collected 28 days after the second AZD1222 dose. CDR3 nucleotides: TGTGCCAGCAGCATATCCGGGACTAGCGGGAGACATGAGCAGTTCTTC. Translation: CASSISGTSGRHEQFF.